This record concerns one T cell receptor beta chain sequence. Its antigen remains unknown. Assay used: immunoSEQ multiplex PCR; TCRdb lists only in-frame clones, some missing. The sample includes under 7,000 clones, around nine tenths of them seen just once. The data are from a study of graft-versus-host responses after intestinal transplantation. Findings of the study overall: With peak circulating GvH clone levels came an association with early post-transplant HvG declines. Detection of GvH clones occurred in recipient marrow, and some had their first appearance in ileum or blood.

V shed 3 bases, J shed 8 bases, and the junction held 3 bases outside the gene matches. The CDR3 is 13 amino acids. Per the germline V gene, CDR1 is SGHRS and CDR2 is YFSETQ. The source was PBMCs, collected roughly 87 days after transplant. The receptor's source is a human patient who received an intestinal transplant, so some T cells may come from the graft donor. V gene TRBV5-1 combines with J gene TRBJ2-2, with 8 nucleotides matching TRBD1. CDR3 coding DNA: TGCGCCAGCAGCTCCCAGGGGGCTGGGGAGCTGTTTTTT. It is translated as CASSSQGAGELFF.